This record looks at one TCR beta chain sequence and its context. What it recognizes is unknown. The junction departs from germline at one end; a sequencing error may be responsible. This entry is derived from a study of tumor-infiltrating lymphocytes in primary liver carcinoma. Study-wide background: Patients comprised men and women whose ages fell between 30 and 69 years. Sequenced samples came back with roughly 3.5 to 7.13 million productive TCRbeta reads, and the counts looked alike across tissue types. Regarding the study as a whole: Among the pair types, tumor region pairs showed more overlap than tumor-adjacent and tumor-blood pairs.

It was from roughly 20-30 mg of unsorted bulk tissue that RNA and DNA were co-extracted. TCR beta cDNA was reverse-transcribed from roughly 0.45 ug of total RNA. The reaction used a constant-region primer and ProtoScript II reverse transcriptase. A slightly modified ARM-PCR protocol with three nested multiplex PCR rounds produced these TCR beta libraries. Running about 11 cycles apiece, the first two PCR rounds relied on TRBV1-TRBV30 forward primers together with a C-beta reverse primer. One entry per CDR3 protein, called by TCRdb with MiXCR from the multiplex PCR reads. Of about 120,000 distinct CDR3 sequences listed, 55% to 70% are singletons. The V gene's germline CDR1 is MNHEY and CDR2 SVGEGT. CDR3 size: 14 residues.

The chain carries TRBV6-2 or TRBV6-3 and TRBJ2-7; no definite D call. Sequencing used tumor-adjacent normal liver tissue. The sequence derives from a woman aged 60-75 years with primary liver carcinoma and hepatitis B virus infection. The DNA of the CDR3 is TGTGCCAGTAGTTACGAGGCGGATGTCTACGAGCAGTACTTC. As protein: CASSYEADVYEQYF.